This T cell receptor (beta chain) was captured by sequencing in a study of human T cells and chemical hapten exposure. It was the library that attached unique molecular identifiers to individual cDNA molecules. Per the original methods: Individual samples carried between roughly 20,000 and 690,600 TCRs, with approximately 100,000 as the median. In TCRdb, the RACE reads were re-called with MiXCR into one record per CDR3 protein. The authors' filters were not applied to this entry. The data show about 70,000 distinct CDR3 sequences, 8.5% seen once. This clonotype was seen more than once but under ten times. Time point meaning: patch test 2, 6 weeks after DPC sensitization. Described treatment: therapeutic diphenylcyclopropenone sensitization with weekly scalp DPC. CDR3 length: 14 amino acids. Trimming removed 8 bases from V and 2 bases from J, with 14 bases in between. Germline V gene sequence: CDR1 MDHEN, CDR2 SYDVKM.

This TCR was recovered from a woman between 50 and 59 years old with alopecia areata. Some clones in this sample may be carry-over from other donors' samples. The sequenced sample was whole blood, obtained in connection with sensitization to the hapten diphenylcyclopropenone (DPC). The V and J genes are TRBV28 and TRBJ2-3; D is uncertain. The CDR3, as DNA: TGTGCCAGCGGCTCGAAGGGAAACACAGATACGCAGTATTTT. The encoded protein is CASGSKGNTDTQYF.